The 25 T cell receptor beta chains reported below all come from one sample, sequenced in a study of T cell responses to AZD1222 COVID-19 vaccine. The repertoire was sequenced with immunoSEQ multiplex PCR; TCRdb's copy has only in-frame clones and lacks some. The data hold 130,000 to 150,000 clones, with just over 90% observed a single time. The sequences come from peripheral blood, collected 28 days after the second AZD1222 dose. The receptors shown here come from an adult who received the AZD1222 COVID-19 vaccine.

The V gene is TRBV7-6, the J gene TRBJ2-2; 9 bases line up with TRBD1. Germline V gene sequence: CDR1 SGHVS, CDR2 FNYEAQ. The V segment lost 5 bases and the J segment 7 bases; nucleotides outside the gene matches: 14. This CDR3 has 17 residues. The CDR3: CASSLQLQGAQGGELFF. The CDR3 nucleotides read TGTGCCAGCAGCCTCCAACTACAGGGGGCGCAGGGCGGGGAGCTGTTTTTT.

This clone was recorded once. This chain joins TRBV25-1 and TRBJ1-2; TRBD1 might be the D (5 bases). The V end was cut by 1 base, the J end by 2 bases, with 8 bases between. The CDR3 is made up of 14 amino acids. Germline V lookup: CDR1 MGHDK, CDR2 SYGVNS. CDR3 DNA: TGTGCCAGCAGTGAATCGGGGGGGAACTATGGCTACACCTTC. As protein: CASSESGGNYGYTF.

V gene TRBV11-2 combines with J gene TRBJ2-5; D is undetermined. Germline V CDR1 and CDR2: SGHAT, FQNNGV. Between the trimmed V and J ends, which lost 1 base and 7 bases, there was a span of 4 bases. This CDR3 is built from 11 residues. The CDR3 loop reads CASSLGWTQYF. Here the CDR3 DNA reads TGTGCCAGCAGCTTAGGATGGACCCAGTACTTC.

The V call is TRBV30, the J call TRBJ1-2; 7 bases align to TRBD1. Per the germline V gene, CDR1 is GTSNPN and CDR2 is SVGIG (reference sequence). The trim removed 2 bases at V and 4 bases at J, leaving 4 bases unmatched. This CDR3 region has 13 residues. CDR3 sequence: CAWSRGHGYGYTF. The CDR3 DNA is TGTGCCTGGAGTAGGGGGCACGGCTATGGCTACACCTTC.

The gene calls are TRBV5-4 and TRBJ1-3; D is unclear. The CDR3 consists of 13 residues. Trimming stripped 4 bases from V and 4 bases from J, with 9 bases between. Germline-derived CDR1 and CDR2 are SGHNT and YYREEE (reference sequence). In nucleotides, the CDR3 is TGTGCCAGCAGCGTGCAAGGAGGAAACACCATATATTTT. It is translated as CASSVQGGNTIYF.

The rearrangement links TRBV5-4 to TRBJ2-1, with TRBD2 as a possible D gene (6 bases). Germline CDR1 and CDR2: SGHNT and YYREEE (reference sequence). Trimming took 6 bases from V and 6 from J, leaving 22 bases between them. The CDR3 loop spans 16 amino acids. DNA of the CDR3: TGTGCCAGCAACTCCCCGGGGGACCCCTTGGGCAATGAGCAGTTCTTC. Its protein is CASNSPGDPLGNEQFF. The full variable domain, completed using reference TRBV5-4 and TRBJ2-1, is ETGVTQSPTHLIKTRGQQVTLRCSSQSGHNTVSWYQQALGQGPQFIFQYYREEENGRGNFPPRFSGLQFPNYSSELNVNALELDDSALYLCASNSPGDPLGNEQFFGPGTRLTVL.

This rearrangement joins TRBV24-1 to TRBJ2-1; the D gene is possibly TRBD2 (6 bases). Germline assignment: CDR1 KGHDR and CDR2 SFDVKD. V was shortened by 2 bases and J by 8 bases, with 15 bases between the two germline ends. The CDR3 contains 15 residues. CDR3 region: CATSDSGDQQDEQFF. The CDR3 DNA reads TGTGCCACCAGTGATTCGGGGGATCAACAAGATGAGCAGTTCTTC.

CDR3 DNA: TGCGCCAGCAGCCAAGAAGGAAGGCGGGGGAACACCGGGGAGCTGTTTTTT. This encodes CASSQEGRRGNTGELFF. The rearrangement links TRBV4-1 to TRBJ2-2; maybe TRBD2 (6 bases). The germline gives CDR1 MGHRA, CDR2 YSYEKL. CDR3 size: 17 residues. V lost 0 bases and J 1 base, leaving 12 bases between the germline ends.

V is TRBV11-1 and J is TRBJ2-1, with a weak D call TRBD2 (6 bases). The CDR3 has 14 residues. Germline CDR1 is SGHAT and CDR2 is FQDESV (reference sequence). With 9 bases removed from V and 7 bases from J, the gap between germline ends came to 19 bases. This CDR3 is CASSDRGRDNEQFF. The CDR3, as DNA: TGTGCCAGTAGCGACCGCGGGCGGGATAATGAGCAGTTCTTC.

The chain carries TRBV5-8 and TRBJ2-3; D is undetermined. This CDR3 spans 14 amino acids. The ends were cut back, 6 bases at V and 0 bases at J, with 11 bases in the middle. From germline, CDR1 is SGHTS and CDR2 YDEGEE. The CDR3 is CASTHGGSTDTQYF. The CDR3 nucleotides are TGTGCCAGCACCCATGGCGGTAGCACAGATACGCAGTATTTT.

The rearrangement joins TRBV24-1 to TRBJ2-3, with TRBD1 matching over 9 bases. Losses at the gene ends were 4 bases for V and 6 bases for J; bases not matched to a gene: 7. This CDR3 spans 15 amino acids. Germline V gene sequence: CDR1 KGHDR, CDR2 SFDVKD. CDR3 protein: CATSDPIDRGDTQYF. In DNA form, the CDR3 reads TGTGCCACCAGTGACCCAATAGACAGGGGGGATACGCAGTATTTT.

CDR3 in amino acids: CATSRSRQSTDTQYF. CDR3 bases: TGTGCCACCAGCAGATCGAGACAGAGCACAGATACGCAGTATTTT. The chain has TRBV15 and TRBJ2-3; D may be TRBD1 (5 bases). From germline, CDR1 is LNHNV and CDR2 YYDKDF (reference sequence). Trimming shortened V by 2 bases and J by 0 bases, and 9 bases separated the two germline ends. The CDR3 loop spans 15 amino acids.

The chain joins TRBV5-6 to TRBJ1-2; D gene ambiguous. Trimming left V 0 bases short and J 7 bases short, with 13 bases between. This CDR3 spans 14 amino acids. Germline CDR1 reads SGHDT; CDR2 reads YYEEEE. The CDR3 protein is CASSLDPGDGGYTF. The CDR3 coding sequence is TGTGCCAGCAGCTTGGATCCCGGGGATGGTGGCTACACCTTC.

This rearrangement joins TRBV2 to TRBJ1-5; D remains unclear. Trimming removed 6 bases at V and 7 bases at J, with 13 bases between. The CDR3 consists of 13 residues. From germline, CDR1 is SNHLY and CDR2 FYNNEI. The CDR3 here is CASRDNSQQPQHF. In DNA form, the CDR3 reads TGTGCCAGCAGAGATAACAGCCAACAGCCCCAGCATTTT.

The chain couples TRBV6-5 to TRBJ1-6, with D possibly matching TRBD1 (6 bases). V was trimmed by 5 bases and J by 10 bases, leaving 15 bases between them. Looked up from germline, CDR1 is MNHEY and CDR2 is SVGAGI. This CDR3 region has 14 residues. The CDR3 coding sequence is TGTGCCAGCAGTCCCCAGGGGAGAAGATCACCCCTCCACTTT. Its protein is CASSPQGRRSPLHF.

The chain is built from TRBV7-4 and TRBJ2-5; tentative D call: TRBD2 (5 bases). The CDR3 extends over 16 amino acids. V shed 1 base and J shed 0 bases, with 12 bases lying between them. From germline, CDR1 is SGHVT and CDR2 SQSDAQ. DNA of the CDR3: TGTGCCAGCAGCTTAGGTCCCCTAGCAGACCAAGAGACCCAGTACTTC. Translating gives CASSLGPLADQETQYF.

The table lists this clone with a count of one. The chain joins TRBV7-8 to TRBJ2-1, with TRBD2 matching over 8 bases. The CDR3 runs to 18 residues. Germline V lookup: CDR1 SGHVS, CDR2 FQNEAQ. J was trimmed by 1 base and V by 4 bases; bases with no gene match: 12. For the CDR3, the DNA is TGTGCCAGCAGCTCCCTTTCGGGAGGGTTCAATTCCTACAATGAGCAGTTCTTC. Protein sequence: CASSSLSGGFNSYNEQFF.

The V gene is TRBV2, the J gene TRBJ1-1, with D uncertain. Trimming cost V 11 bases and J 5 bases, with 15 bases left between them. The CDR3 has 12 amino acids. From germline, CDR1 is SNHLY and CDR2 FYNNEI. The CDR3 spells CAPGGPGTEAFF. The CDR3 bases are TGTGCCCCCGGAGGCCCGGGAACTGAAGCTTTCTTT.

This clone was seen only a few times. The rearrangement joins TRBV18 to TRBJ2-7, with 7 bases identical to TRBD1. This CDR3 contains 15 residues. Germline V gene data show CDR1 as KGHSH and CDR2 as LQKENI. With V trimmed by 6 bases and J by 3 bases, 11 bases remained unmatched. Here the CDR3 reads CASSLRQGKGYEQYF. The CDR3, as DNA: TGTGCCAGCTCCCTTCGACAGGGTAAAGGCTACGAGCAGTACTTC. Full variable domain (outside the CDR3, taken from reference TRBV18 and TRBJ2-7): NAGVMQNPRHLVRRRGQEARLRCSPMKGHSHVYWYRQLPEEGLKFMVYLQKENIIDESGMPKERFSAEFPKEGPSILRIQQVVRGDSAAYFCASSLRQGKGYEQYFGPGTRLTVT.

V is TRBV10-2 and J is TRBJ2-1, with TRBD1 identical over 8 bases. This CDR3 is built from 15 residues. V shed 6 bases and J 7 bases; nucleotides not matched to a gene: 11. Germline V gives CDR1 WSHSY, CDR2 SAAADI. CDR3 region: CASRNRTGTRNEQFF. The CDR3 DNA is TGCGCCAGCAGGAACAGGACAGGGACGAGGAATGAGCAGTTCTTC.

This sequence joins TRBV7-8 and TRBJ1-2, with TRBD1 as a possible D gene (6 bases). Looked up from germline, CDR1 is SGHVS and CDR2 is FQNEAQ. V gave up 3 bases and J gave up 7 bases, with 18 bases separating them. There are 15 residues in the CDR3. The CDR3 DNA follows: TGTGCCAGCAGCTTCCCGGGACAAACAACTTCTGGCTACACCTTC. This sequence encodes CASSFPGQTTSGYTF.

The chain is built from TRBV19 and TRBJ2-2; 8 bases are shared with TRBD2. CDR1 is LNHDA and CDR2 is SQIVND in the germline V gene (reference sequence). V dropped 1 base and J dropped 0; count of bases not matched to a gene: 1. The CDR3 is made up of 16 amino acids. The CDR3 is CASSIAGGTNTGELFF. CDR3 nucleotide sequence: TGTGCCAGTAGTATAGCGGGGGGGACGAACACCGGGGAGCTGTTTTTT. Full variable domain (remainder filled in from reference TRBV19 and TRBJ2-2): DGGITQSPKYLFRKEGQNVTLSCEQNLNHDAMYWYRQDPGQGLRLIYYSQIVNDFQKGDIAEGYSVSREKKESFPLTVTSAQKNPTAFYLCASSIAGGTNTGELFFGEGSRLTVL.

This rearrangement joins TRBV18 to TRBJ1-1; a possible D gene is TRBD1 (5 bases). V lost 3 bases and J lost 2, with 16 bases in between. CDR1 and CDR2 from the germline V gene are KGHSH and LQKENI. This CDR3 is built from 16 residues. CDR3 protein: CASSPLQLRANTEAFF. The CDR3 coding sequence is TGTGCCAGCTCACCGCTACAGCTCAGGGCCAACACTGAAGCTTTCTTT.

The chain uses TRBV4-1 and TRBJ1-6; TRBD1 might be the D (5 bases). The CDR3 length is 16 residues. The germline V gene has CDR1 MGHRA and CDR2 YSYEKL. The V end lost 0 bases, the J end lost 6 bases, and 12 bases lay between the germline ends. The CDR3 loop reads CASSQDEWDRNSPLHF. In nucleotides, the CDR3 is TGCGCCAGCAGCCAAGATGAGTGGGACCGTAATTCACCCCTCCACTTT.

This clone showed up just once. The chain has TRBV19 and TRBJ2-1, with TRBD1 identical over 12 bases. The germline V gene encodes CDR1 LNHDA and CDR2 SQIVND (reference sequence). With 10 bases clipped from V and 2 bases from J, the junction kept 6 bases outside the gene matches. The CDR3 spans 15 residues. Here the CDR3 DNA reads TGTGCCACTGCCAGGGACAGGGGGCCCTACAATGAGCAGTTCTTC. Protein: CATARDRGPYNEQFF. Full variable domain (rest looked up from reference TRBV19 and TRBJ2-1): DGGITQSPKYLFRKEGQNVTLSCEQNLNHDAMYWYRQDPGQGLRLIYYSQIVNDFQKGDIAEGYSVSREKKESFPLTVTSAQKNPTAFYLCATARDRGPYNEQFFGPGTRLTVL.